One sample yielded the 16 T cell receptor beta chains listed below, sequenced in a study of T cell changes during pregnancy in multiple sclerosis. Only in-frame clones appear in the TCRdb table, and some are missing; sequencing was by immunoSEQ multiplex PCR. This table holds 45,000 to 55,000 clones, roughly 90% found once. The input for sequencing was peripheral blood, taken in the first trimester of pregnancy. Source of these receptors: a female donor with multiple sclerosis, enrolled in a pregnancy study.

This sequence joins TRBV28 and TRBJ1-3, with D perhaps matching TRBD1 (5 bases). V shed 8 bases and J shed 3 bases, with 8 bases lying between them. Germline V gives CDR1 MDHEN, CDR2 SYDVKM. This CDR3 contains 12 residues. The DNA for the CDR3 is TGTGCCAGCGCCCAGGGTGGAAACACCATATATTTT. It codes for CASAQGGNTIYF. Looking up the rest from reference TRBV28 and TRBJ1-3 gives the full variable domain: DVKVTQSSRYLVKRTGEKVFLECVQDMDHENMFWYRQDPGLGLRLIYFSYDVKMKEKGDIPEGYSVSREKKERFSLILESASTNQTSMYLCASAQGGNTIYFGEGSWLTVV.

The rearrangement joins TRBV5-1 to TRBJ1-4, with D perhaps TRBD1 (5 bases). The CDR3 length is 15 residues. The V end lost 4 bases, the J end lost 3 bases, and 13 bases lay between the germline ends. From germline, CDR1 is SGHRS and CDR2 YFSETQ. The CDR3 nucleotides read TGCGCCAGCAGCCCCGGCGGGACGTCTAATGAAAAACTGTTTTTT. This sequence encodes CASSPGGTSNEKLFF.

The J gene is TRBJ1-3, the V gene TRBV6-5; maybe TRBD1 (6 bases). The V and J ends lost 0 bases and 4 bases respectively, with 13 bases between them. The CDR3 covers 16 residues. Germline V lookup: CDR1 MNHEY, CDR2 SVGAGI. CDR3 protein: CASSYSIGGDGNTIYF. DNA for the CDR3: TGTGCCAGCAGTTACTCGATAGGGGGGGACGGAAACACCATATATTTT.

The chain uses TRBV7-3 and TRBJ2-2; the D gene is possibly TRBD2 (6 bases). Germline V gene sequence: CDR1 SGHTA, CDR2 FQGTGA. V was trimmed by 5 bases and J by 0 bases, leaving 16 bases between them. The CDR3 totals 17 residues. Here the CDR3 DNA reads TGTGCCAGCAGCCTGACTAGGGACCTAGCGAACACCGGGGAGCTGTTTTTT. Translated: CASSLTRDLANTGELFF.

The chain uses TRBV6-4 and TRBJ2-2; TRBD2 might be the D (6 bases). Germline V gene sequence: CDR1 MRHNA, CDR2 SNTAGT. The CDR3 is 14 amino acids. The germline V and J ends were trimmed by 3 bases and 6 bases, with 11 bases remaining between them. CDR3 DNA: TGTGCCAGCAGTGAGAACGGGGAGGCCGGGGAGCTGTTTTTT. Its translation is CASSENGEAGELFF.

Comment on this clone: The junction and the germline gene differ at one end; a read error may be behind it. This rearrangement joins TRBV10-3 to TRBJ1-1; TRBD1 might be the D (5 bases). Per the germline V gene, CDR1 is ENHRY and CDR2 is SYGVKD. CDR3 length: 14 residues. The CDR3 loop reads CALRDPRGTTEAFF. The CDR3 DNA sequence: TGTGCCCTCAGGGACCCTCGGGGTACCACTGAAGCTTTCTTT.

This clone was observed once. The chain uses TRBV29-1 and TRBJ2-3; a possible D gene is TRBD2 (6 bases). This CDR3 contains 14 residues. V lost 4 bases and J 0 bases, leaving 11 bases between the germline ends. Looked up from germline, CDR1 is SQVTM and CDR2 is ANQGSEA. CDR3 DNA sequence: TGCAGCGTTGCGGGTCGGGGGAGCACAGATACGCAGTATTTT. It yields the protein CSVAGRGSTDTQYF.

This chain uses TRBV20-1 with TRBJ1-2, with D perhaps TRBD1 (6 bases). The CDR3 is made up of 11 amino acids. CDR1 is DFQATT, CDR2 SNEGSKA, per germline (reference sequence). The germline V and J ends were trimmed by 7 bases and 6 bases, with 12 bases remaining between them. The DNA for the CDR3 is TGCAGTGGGGGCAGGGGACATGGCTACACCTTC. Its protein product is CSGGRGHGYTF.

The V call is TRBV2, the J call TRBJ2-7; 10 nucleotides line up with TRBD1. This CDR3 is built from 14 residues. J gave up 3 bases and V 8 bases, and 7 bases lay outside the gene matches. Germline loops: CDR1 SNHLY, CDR2 FYNNEI. The CDR3 reads CASLDRGPIYEQYF. The DNA of the CDR3 is TGTGCCAGCCTCGACAGGGGGCCCATCTACGAGCAGTACTTC.

CDR3 amino acids: CSVESPANYEQYF. The DNA for the CDR3 is TGCAGCGTTGAATCCCCAGCGAACTACGAGCAGTACTTC. The chain combines TRBV29-1 with TRBJ2-7; no clear D. Trimming took 2 bases from V and 3 from J, leaving 11 bases between them. Germline values: CDR1 SQVTM, CDR2 ANQGSEA. This CDR3 contains 13 residues.

This chain links TRBV19 with TRBJ1-6, with D uncertain. The CDR3 has 16 amino acids. Trimming shortened V by 5 bases and J by 0 bases, and 11 bases separated the two germline ends. Germline values: CDR1 LNHDA, CDR2 SQIVND (reference sequence). Here the CDR3 reads CASSPTWSSYNSPLHF. CDR3 DNA sequence: TGTGCCAGTAGTCCTACTTGGAGCTCCTATAATTCACCCCTCCACTTT.

The V gene is TRBV29-1, the J gene TRBJ2-2; D not certain. This CDR3 is built from 12 residues. The ends were cut back, 1 base at V and 7 bases at J, with 7 bases in the middle. Looked up from germline, CDR1 is SQVTM and CDR2 is ANQGSEA. CDR3 protein: CSVEGANGELFF. The CDR3 DNA reads as TGCAGCGTTGAAGGGGCGAACGGGGAGCTGTTTTTT.

This clone has only one observation. The chain employs TRBV5-1 and TRBJ1-2, with TRBD1 matching 10 bases. This CDR3 is built from 14 residues. Germline V gene lookup returns CDR1 SGHRS and CDR2 YFSETQ. Unmatched junction bases numbered 8, after V lost 4 bases and J lost 8 bases. CDR3 amino acids: CASSPGQGSGGYTF. The CDR3 nucleotides are TGCGCCAGCAGCCCGGGACAGGGGTCGGGAGGCTACACCTTC.

The chain is built from TRBV19 and TRBJ1-3; D might be TRBD1 (5 bases). V lost 3 bases and J 0 bases, leaving 9 bases between the germline ends. This CDR3 has 15 residues. Germline-derived CDR1 and CDR2 are LNHDA and SQIVND (reference sequence). The CDR3 is CASSMDIGSGNTIYF. The CDR3 DNA reads TGTGCCAGTAGTATGGACATAGGCTCTGGAAACACCATATATTTT. The whole variable domain, filled in from reference TRBV19 and TRBJ1-3, reads DGGITQSPKYLFRKEGQNVTLSCEQNLNHDAMYWYRQDPGQGLRLIYYSQIVNDFQKGDIAEGYSVSREKKESFPLTVTSAQKNPTAFYLCASSMDIGSGNTIYFGEGSWLTVV.

This sequence joins TRBV11-2 and TRBJ2-7; a weak D match, TRBD1 (5 bases). V lost 5 bases, J lost 1 base, and 12 bases lay in between. The germline gives CDR1 SGHAT, CDR2 FQNNGV. The CDR3 contains 14 residues. CDR3 loop: CASSQGYGSYEQYF. The CDR3, as DNA: TGTGCCAGCAGCCAGGGCTACGGGTCCTACGAGCAGTACTTC. Drawing the rest from reference TRBV11-2 and TRBJ2-7, the complete variable domain is EAGVAQSPRYKIIEKRQSVAFWCNPISGHATLYWYQQILGQGPKLLIQFQNNGVVDDSQLPKDRFSAERLKGVDSTLKIQPAKLEDSAVYLCASSQGYGSYEQYFGPGTRLTVT.

The chain links TRBV7-2 to TRBJ1-1; D not resolved. Germline CDR1 and CDR2: SGHTA and FQGNSA. V was clipped by 1 base and J by 4 bases, with 10 bases between them. The CDR3 runs to 14 residues. CDR3 residues: CASSLGGYVTEAFF. For the CDR3, the DNA is TGTGCCAGCAGCTTAGGAGGGTATGTCACTGAAGCTTTCTTT.